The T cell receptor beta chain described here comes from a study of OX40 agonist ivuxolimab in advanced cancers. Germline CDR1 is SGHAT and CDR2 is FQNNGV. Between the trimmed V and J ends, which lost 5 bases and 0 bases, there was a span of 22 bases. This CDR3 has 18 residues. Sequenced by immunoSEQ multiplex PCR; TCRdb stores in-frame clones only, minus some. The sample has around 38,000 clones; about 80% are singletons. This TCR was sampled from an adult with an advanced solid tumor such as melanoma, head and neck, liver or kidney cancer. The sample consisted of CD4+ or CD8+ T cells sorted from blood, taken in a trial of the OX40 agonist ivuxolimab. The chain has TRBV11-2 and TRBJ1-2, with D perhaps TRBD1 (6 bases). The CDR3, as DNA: TGTGCCAGCAGCCCTCTCCGCAGGGGATACAGAACTAACTATGGCTACACCTTC. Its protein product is CASSPLRRGYRTNYGYTF.